A single sample is the source of the 20 T cell receptor beta chains below, sequenced in a study of PD-1 blockade in classical Hodgkin lymphoma. Clones were sequenced by immunoSEQ multiplex PCR, and TCRdb holds only the in-frame ones, with some missing. The sample lists under 80,000 clones, about 70% occurring once. All patients relapsed after autologous stem cell transplantation, and brentuximab vedotin exposure varied. The specimen comprised peripheral blood mononuclear cells (PBMCs), sampled before the second cycle of nivolumab. The receptors here all came from a human donor with classical Hodgkin lymphoma.

The chain combines TRBV19 with TRBJ2-7; D may be TRBD1 or TRBD2 (5 bases each). This CDR3 region has 14 residues. Looked up from germline, CDR1 is LNHDA and CDR2 is SQIVND (reference sequence). The ends were cut back, 3 bases at V and 1 base at J, with 10 bases in the middle. CDR3 region: CASSINGGSYEQYF. Here the CDR3 DNA reads TGTGCCAGTAGTATTAATGGGGGTTCCTACGAGCAGTACTTC. The full variable domain, its missing parts supplied by reference TRBV19 and TRBJ2-7, is DGGITQSPKYLFRKEGQNVTLSCEQNLNHDAMYWYRQDPGQGLRLIYYSQIVNDFQKGDIAEGYSVSREKKESFPLTVTSAQKNPTAFYLCASSINGGSYEQYFGPGTRLTVT.

This chain connects TRBV2 to TRBJ1-2; D is perhaps TRBD1 (5 bases). From germline, CDR1 is SNHLY and CDR2 FYNNEI. V dropped 1 base and J dropped 4 bases, with 7 bases sitting between them. The CDR3 loop spans 13 amino acids. DNA for the CDR3: TGTGCCAGCAGTGAAGTCAGGGCCTATGGCTACACCTTC. This sequence encodes CASSEVRAYGYTF.

The chain recombines TRBV29-1 with TRBJ2-1; D is unresolved. The CDR3 has 12 residues. The V and J ends lost 3 bases and 6 bases respectively, with 9 bases between them. CDR1 is SQVTM, CDR2 ANQGSEA, per germline. CDR3 amino acids: CSVDRVANEQFF. CDR3 bases: TGCAGCGTTGATAGGGTAGCCAATGAGCAGTTCTTC.

This rearrangement joins TRBV29-1 to TRBJ1-1; the match to TRBD1 covers 9 bases. CDR3 size: 13 residues. CDR1 is SQVTM, CDR2 ANQGSEA, per germline. V was clipped by 1 base and J by 9 bases; unmatched bases: 6. The CDR3 nucleotides are TGCAGCGTTGAAGGGGGGGACAGGGCTAAAGCTTTCTTT. Its protein is CSVEGGDRAKAFF.

The chain links TRBV27 to TRBJ2-5; no firm D call. V was cut by 6 bases and J by 1 base, with 6 bases left in between. This CDR3 spans 12 amino acids. Germline V gives CDR1 MNHEY, CDR2 SMNVEV (reference sequence). Written as DNA, the CDR3 is TGTGCCAGCAGGCAAGTCCAAGAGACCCAGTACTTC. Translation gives CASRQVQETQYF.

The CDR3 sequence: CASSTSGMGTDTQYF. DNA of the CDR3: TGTGCCAGCAGCACGAGCGGGATGGGCACAGATACGCAGTATTTT. The rearrangement joins TRBV9 to TRBJ2-3, with TRBD2 identical over 7 bases. This CDR3 is 15 amino acids long. Germline CDR1 is SGDLS and CDR2 is YYNGEE. The ends lost 4 bases at V and 1 base at J; junction bases unmatched: 6.

The CDR3 loop reads CASSLVDLTGHEKLFF. CDR3 nucleotides: TGTGCCAGCAGCTTAGTAGATTTGACGGGGCATGAAAAACTGTTTTTT. This chain connects TRBV7-9 to TRBJ1-4; tentatively, D is TRBD1 (5 bases). CDR1 is SEHNR and CDR2 is FQNEAQ in the germline V gene (reference sequence). Trimming took 1 base from V and 6 from J, leaving 15 bases between them. The CDR3 spans 16 residues.

This clone was counted ten times or more. The rearrangement links TRBV5-1 to TRBJ1-2, with D perhaps TRBD1 (6 bases). The CDR3 covers 14 residues. Germline values: CDR1 SGHRS, CDR2 YFSETQ. V lost 3 bases and J lost 6, with 15 bases in between. The CDR3 region is CASSYGTGSNGYTF. CDR3 in DNA: TGCGCCAGCAGCTATGGCACAGGGAGTAATGGCTACACCTTC.

Comment on this clone: The same CDR3 arises from other DNA sequences in this sample as well. V usage is TRBV11-2 and J usage is TRBJ2-7; TRBD2 aligns across 9 bases. J lost 0 bases, V lost 3 bases, and 3 bases had no gene match. The CDR3 is made up of 15 amino acids. Germline V CDR1 and CDR2: SGHAT, FQNNGV. As DNA, the CDR3 is TGTGCCAGCAGCTTGACGACTAGCGGCTCCTACGAGCAGTACTTC. Translated, it gives CASSLTTSGSYEQYF.

This clone is deemed medium-sized. This CDR3 is CASSLEVGEQYF. The CDR3 coding sequence is TGTGCCAGCAGCTTAGAAGTAGGGGAGCAGTACTTC. The chain combines TRBV7-2 with TRBJ2-7; unclear D gene. V gave up 1 base and J gave up 7 bases, with 8 bases separating them. This CDR3 has 12 residues. The germline CDR1 and CDR2 sequences are SGHTA and FQGNSA.

The chain links TRBV9 to TRBJ2-7; 7 bases are a match to TRBD2. This CDR3 spans 16 amino acids. Germline-derived CDR1 and CDR2 are SGDLS and YYNGEE. With 0 bases clipped from V and 2 bases from J, the junction kept 8 bases outside the gene matches. The CDR3 DNA follows: TGTGCCAGCAGCGTAGGGGAGGGCGCTATCCCCTACGAGCAGTACTTC. Translating it yields CASSVGEGAIPYEQYF.

The chain carries TRBV14 and TRBJ2-3; D is perhaps TRBD1 (5 bases). CDR1 and CDR2 (germline): SGHDN, FVKESK. This CDR3 has 13 residues. V was cut by 1 base and J by 9 bases, with 11 bases left in between. The CDR3 nucleotides are TGTGCCAGCAGCCAAGTGTTGAAGGGGACGCAGTATTTT. Translated, it gives CASSQVLKGTQYF. Supplemented by reference TRBV14 and TRBJ2-3, the full variable domain reads EAGVTQFPSHSVIEKGQTVTLRCDPISGHDNLYWYRRVMGKEIKFLLHFVKESKQDESGMPNNRFLAERTGGTYSTLKVQPAELEDSGVYFCASSQVLKGTQYFGPGTRLTVL.

The J gene is TRBJ1-2, the V gene TRBV2; perhaps TRBD1 as D (6 bases). The CDR3 contains 13 residues. The V end lost 2 bases, the J end lost 8 bases, and 12 bases lay between the germline ends. Germline V gene data show CDR1 as SNHLY and CDR2 as FYNNEI. The CDR3 coding sequence is TGTGCCAGCAGTGAATTACAGGGAGGAGGCTACACCTTC. Its translation is CASSELQGGGYTF.

This clone has a single count. No conserved phenylalanine or tryptophan is present at the end of the CDR3, so a read error is the likely explanation. The chain couples TRBV6-1 to TRBJ1-2; TRBD1 matches at 10 bases. V gave up 8 bases and J gave up 8 bases; unmatched junction bases: 11. Germline lookup yields CDR1 MNHNS and CDR2 SASEGT. This CDR3 is built from 14 residues. CDR3 bases: TGTGCCAGCCGATGGACAGGGGGTGCTCAGGGCTACACCATC. Translation gives CASRWTGGAQGYTI.

This chain links TRBV9 with TRBJ1-2, with 7 bases fitting TRBD1. The CDR3 is made up of 15 amino acids. With 4 bases clipped from V and 5 bases from J, the junction kept 11 bases outside the gene matches. Germline V lookup: CDR1 SGDLS, CDR2 YYNGEE. The CDR3 nucleotides read TGTGCCAGCAGCCGAAGGGGGGGACAGACTTATGGCTACACCTTC. It is translated as CASSRRGGQTYGYTF.

J is TRBJ2-1 and V is TRBV28; D ambiguous. The CDR3 has 17 amino acids. The V and J ends lost 1 base and 3 bases respectively, with 16 bases between them. Germline CDR1 is MDHEN and CDR2 is SYDVKM. The CDR3 loop is CASSLYDEDGLYNEQFF. CDR3 nucleotides: TGTGCCAGCAGTTTATACGACGAGGACGGCCTCTACAATGAGCAGTTCTTC.

This chain joins TRBV5-1 and TRBJ2-3; 13 bases are shared with TRBD2. Germline V gene data show CDR1 as SGHRS and CDR2 as YFSETQ. The CDR3 length is 16 residues. Trimming cost V 3 bases and J 1 base; bases outside gene matches: 2. The CDR3 coding sequence is TGCGCCAGCAGCTCCGGGACTAGCGGGGGCACAGATACGCAGTATTTT. Amino acids: CASSSGTSGGTDTQYF.

The chain has TRBV9 and TRBJ2-1, with D maybe TRBD1 (6 bases). The length of the CDR3 is 15 residues. The V end was cut by 5 bases, the J end by 3 bases, with 15 bases between. Per the germline V gene, CDR1 is SGDLS and CDR2 is YYNGEE. Here the CDR3 reads CASSVWGTYYNEQFF. CDR3 coding DNA: TGTGCCAGCAGTGTGTGGGGGACATACTACAATGAGCAGTTCTTC.

Within the sample, this clone is large. The V and J genes are TRBV18 and TRBJ1-2; maybe TRBD1 (5 bases). The CDR3 sequence is 14 residues long. Germline values: CDR1 KGHSH, CDR2 LQKENI. The germline V and J ends were trimmed by 3 bases and 4 bases, with 12 bases remaining between them. The CDR3 loop reads CASSPTDNRYGYTF. The CDR3 DNA sequence: TGTGCCAGCTCACCGACGGACAATCGCTATGGCTACACCTTC.

This sequence joins TRBV13 and TRBJ2-3; D possibly corresponds to TRBD2 (5 bases). Between the trimmed V and J ends, which lost 2 bases and 5 bases, there was a span of 11 bases. The CDR3 contains 14 residues. The germline V gene encodes CDR1 PRHDT and CDR2 FYEKMQ (reference sequence). The CDR3: CASSLTRDGDTQYF. The DNA of the CDR3 is TGTGCCAGCAGCTTAACACGGGATGGAGATACGCAGTATTTT. Together with reference TRBV13 and TRBJ2-3, the CDR3 gives the full variable domain: AAGVIQSPRHLIKEKRETATLKCYPIPRHDTVYWYQQGPGQDPQFLISFYEKMQSDKGSIPDRFSAQQFSDYHSELNMSSLELGDSALYFCASSLTRDGDTQYFGPGTRLTVL.